The 10 T cell receptor beta chains given below trace back to one sample, sequenced in a study of T cells in Graves' hyperthyroidism and ophthalmopathy. Amplified TCR beta CDR3 regions came from RNA transcripts. During a first-round RT-PCR of the TCR CDR3, the HTBI primer set was used. TCRdb independently ran MiXCR on the multiplex PCR reads; one entry per CDR3 protein. Altogether 95,000 to 110,000 distinct CDR3 sequences are present, roughly 15% being singletons, with the ten largest covering about 42%. Sequencing was done on a sample of blood. These receptors were taken from a woman in her forties or fifties with Graves' hyperthyroidism.

This clonotype was found once. This chain connects TRBV11-2 to TRBJ2-7; possibly TRBD1 for D (6 bases). From germline, CDR1 is SGHAT and CDR2 FQNNGV. The CDR3 sequence is 12 residues long. The V and J ends lost 10 bases and 3 bases respectively, with 13 bases between them. The DNA of the CDR3 is TGTGCCACCAGAGGACAGCACTACGAGCAGTACTTC. Residues: CATRGQHYEQYF.

J is TRBJ1-2 and V is TRBV20-1; weak D call: TRBD1 (6 bases). With 6 bases removed from V and 6 bases from J, the gap between germline ends came to 11 bases. CDR3 length equals 11 residues. The germline V gene encodes CDR1 DFQATT and CDR2 SNEGSKA (reference sequence). CDR3 bases: TGCAGTGCAGGGGGGGGTCATGGCTACACCTTC. Residues: CSAGGGHGYTF.

The V call is TRBV28, the J call TRBJ2-1, with TRBD2 matching 14 bases. V shed 9 bases, J shed 2 bases, and the junction held 6 bases outside the gene matches. In germline, CDR1 is MDHEN, CDR2 SYDVKM. The length of the CDR3 is 16 residues. The CDR3 protein is CASFGLAGGTYNEQFF. In nucleotides, the CDR3 is TGTGCCAGTTTTGGACTAGCGGGAGGCACCTACAATGAGCAGTTCTTC.

This clonotype was picked up many times. The genes are TRBV6-2 or TRBV6-3 and TRBJ1-2; perhaps TRBD1 as D (5 bases). This CDR3 has 17 amino acids. Germline values: CDR1 MNHEY, CDR2 SVGEGT. Trimming took off 2 bases at V and 0 bases at J, with 16 bases between the two ends. In DNA form, the CDR3 reads TGTGCCAGCAGTTACAAATTCGGGACGGAGACTAACTATGGCTACACCTTC. Encoded protein: CASSYKFGTETNYGYTF.

This clonotype was seen at least ten times. The rearrangement links TRBV24-1 to TRBJ2-1; D may match TRBD1 or TRBD2 (7 bases each). V shed 2 bases and J shed 10 bases, with 17 bases lying between them. The germline V gene has CDR1 KGHDR and CDR2 SFDVKD. The CDR3 has 15 amino acids. The DNA for the CDR3 is TGTGCCACCAGTGATTCCTGGGAGGGGGCTGAAGAGCAGTTCTTC. The encoded protein is CATSDSWEGAEEQFF.

This clonotype has a handful of counts. The gene calls are TRBV7-9 and TRBJ2-2; 10 bases are a match to TRBD2. Trimming took 4 bases from V and 1 from J; bases not matched to a gene: 6. Germline lookup yields CDR1 SEHNR and CDR2 FQNEAQ (reference sequence). This CDR3 has 17 amino acids. CDR3 residues: CASSWVPSGGNTGELFF. The CDR3 DNA is TGTGCCAGCAGCTGGGTGCCTAGCGGGGGGAACACCGGGGAGCTGTTTTTT.

This clonotype was detected ten times or more. The chain employs TRBV6-1 and TRBJ2-7; 15 bases agree with TRBD2. The CDR3 is made up of 18 amino acids. V lost 5 bases and J lost 0; bases outside the gene matches: 8. Looked up from germline, CDR1 is MNHNS and CDR2 is SASEGT. CDR3 sequence: CASSWGTSGRSSSYEQYF. The CDR3 DNA is TGTGCCAGCAGTTGGGGGACTAGCGGGAGGTCTAGCTCCTACGAGCAGTACTTC.

This clonotype appeared many times. V and J are TRBV20-1 and TRBJ2-3; TRBD2 aligns across 14 bases. V lost 7 bases, J lost 5 bases, and 2 bases stayed unmatched. Germline assignment: CDR1 DFQATT and CDR2 SNEGSKA (reference sequence). This CDR3 has 13 amino acids. The CDR3 sequence: CSVGTSGRDTQYF. The DNA of the CDR3 is TGCAGTGTCGGGACTAGCGGGAGAGATACGCAGTATTTT.

This clonotype was recorded at least ten times. The chain joins TRBV7-3 to TRBJ2-1; tentative D call: TRBD1 (5 bases). The CDR3 loop spans 15 amino acids. Trimming took off 5 bases at V and 2 bases at J, with 13 bases between the two ends. Germline values: CDR1 SGHTA, CDR2 FQGTGA. The CDR3 sequence is CASSLQGGTYNEQFF. For the CDR3, the DNA is TGTGCCAGCAGCCTGCAGGGTGGAACCTACAATGAGCAGTTCTTC.

This clonotype was seen repeatedly, ten times or more. The rearrangement uses TRBV6-5 and TRBJ2-1, with 12 bases identical to TRBD2. The V gene's germline CDR1 is MNHEY and CDR2 SVGAGI. The trim removed 0 bases at V and 1 base at J, leaving 10 bases unmatched. The CDR3 totals 20 residues. CDR3 DNA sequence: TGTGCCAGCAGTTACTCACTAGCGGGAGGTGCAACACCATCCTACAATGAGCAGTTCTTC. Protein: CASSYSLAGGATPSYNEQFF.